This TCR beta chain was profiled in a study of blood T cell repertoires in COVID-19 (dated by TCRdb to between 2020 and 2021). Background for the entire study: Samples covering the acute and convalescent phases of COVID-19 were provided by collaborators in the United States, Italy and Spain. The prospective study material was composed of cDNA or gDNA derived from T cells, B-cell-depleted T cells, or PBMCs. The repertoires were released in a freely available public database intended as a resource for research on the immune response to SARS-CoV-2. Where available, HLA class I and class II types were taken from metadata supplied by the sample provider and were not determined by assay-based typing. Subjects who had been exposed to COVID-19, were actively infected with it, or had recovered from it provided the deeply sampled blood TCRbeta repertoires that made up the dataset. The samples were drawn from the first 160 participants of the ongoing ImmuneRACE study and from 1,254 subjects provided by 6 global collaborators. The sample metadata nearly always contained a de-identified subject ID, COVID-19 status, age in years and sex. On the study overall, not on this receptor specifically: The quantity of clinical and demographic metadata differed by source and by participant and was supplied without curation.

The CDR3 runs 18 amino acids, cysteine and phenylalanine included. The entry retains the CDR3 DNA only, 54 bases that are in frame from base 1. CDR1 MGHRA and CDR2 YSYEKL were looked up in the germline V gene. Here V drops 0 bases and J drops 4 bases, and the junction holds 3 bases not matched to any gene. TCRbeta CDR3 regions were amplified from genomic DNA using the immunoSEQ Assay, a bias-controlled multiplex PCR. The original methods were these. The number of nucleated cells in each sample was estimated by amplification of reference gene primers within the assay. To quantify the absolute abundance of each unique TCRbeta CDR3 rearrangement, sequence reads were collapsed and filtered. Productive Simpson clonality was computed per sample as the square root of Simpson's diversity index over productive rearrangements. The source is immuneACCESS, and TCRdb retained only in-frame sequences with V and J called. Part of the clones is not carried over; for the studies checked, unresolved V genes explain less than half of this, and the remainder is unexplained. D and trimming were read from the DNA, whereas the V and J calls and clone size are those reported in that table. The sample records under 95,000 clones, about 80% of which are singletons. The ten largest clonotypes hold 5.7% of the sample.

The collaborating institutions used their own protocols to collect whole blood in K2EDTA tubes. For TCRbeta analysis, collaborator samples were shipped as frozen whole blood, as isolated PBMCs, or as DNA extracted from either sample type. This clone was seen a single time. This clone's antigen is unknown. No quality values exist for individual bases; no much larger clone is one base distant. The sample was peripheral blood. The sequence was collected from a man aged 50 to 59 with active or convalescent COVID-19. The rearranged chain carries TRBV4-1 and TRBJ2-2, and TRBD2 aligns with 15 junction nucleotides. For the CDR3, the sequence is CASSQDRTSGGGTGELFF. The DNA sequence is TGCGCCAGCAGCCAAGATCGGACTAGCGGGGGGGGCACCGGGGAGCTGTTTTTT.